This T cell receptor beta chain appears in the sequencing data of a study of beta chain features in type 1 diabetes. Study results and caveats: When VDJ junctions were examined, type 1 diabetes patients showed fewer insertions and more deletions. PCR might preferentially amplify shorter templates, equally in patients and controls. TCRB CDR3 length was moderately but significantly reduced in all four CD4+ subsets of Type 1 diabetes patients.

Per the germline V gene, CDR1 is LNHDA and CDR2 is SQIVND (reference sequence). V lost 4 bases to trimming and J lost 6 bases; unmatched junction nucleotides: 12. This CDR3 contains 17 residues. Sequencing targeted expressed TCRB transcripts, as all isolated RNA had been reverse transcribed. Sequencing of naive, central memory and regulatory T cell samples gave an average of around 4 million reads. The protocol was immunoSEQ multiplex PCR, while the TCRdb copy is restricted to in-frame clones and leaves out a portion. The sample has about 280,000 clones, approximately 16% seen once; the top ten hold more than 0.015%. A remark on this clone: Its target is unknown.

Specimen: naive CD4+ T cells from blood. This clonotype was sampled from a man in his late teens or twenties with type 1 diabetes. V usage is TRBV19 and J usage is TRBJ2-7, with TRBD2 matching over 13 bases. CDR3: CASSKGRTSGRRGEQYF. CDR3 coding DNA: TGTGCCAGTAGTAAAGGGAGGACTAGCGGGAGAAGGGGCGAGCAGTACTTC.